This T cell receptor (beta chain) was recovered during a study of PD-L1 blockade in urothelial cancer. Time point described: pretreatment peripheral blood. The length of the CDR3 is 11 residues. The germline gives CDR1 SEHNR, CDR2 FQNEAQ (reference sequence). V was cut by 3 bases and J by 15 bases, with 12 bases left in between. Repertoires were generated with immunoSEQ multiplex PCR, while TCRdb's copy carries only in-frame clones and drops some. Among some 71,000 clones listed, around four fifths were seen once. The genes are TRBV7-9 and TRBJ2-1; tentatively, D is TRBD2 (6 bases). The clonotype originates from a man between 40 and 49 years old with urothelial cancer. The specimen comprised PBMCs, sampled around atezolizumab (anti-PD-L1) treatment. CDR3 sequence: CASSLGDSGFF. CDR3 in DNA: TGTGCCAGCAGCTTGGGGGACTCGGGGTTCTTC.